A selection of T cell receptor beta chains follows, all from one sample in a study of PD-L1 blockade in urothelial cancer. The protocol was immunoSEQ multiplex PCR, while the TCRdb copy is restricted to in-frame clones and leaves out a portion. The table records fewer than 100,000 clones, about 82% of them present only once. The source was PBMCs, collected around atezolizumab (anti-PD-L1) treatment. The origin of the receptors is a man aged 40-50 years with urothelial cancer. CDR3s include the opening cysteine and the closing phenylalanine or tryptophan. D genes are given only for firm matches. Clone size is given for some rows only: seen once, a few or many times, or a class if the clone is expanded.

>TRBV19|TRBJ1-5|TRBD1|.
CASRGGQPAGPQHF
TGTGCCAGTAGGGGGGGACAGCCGGCAGGGCCCCAGCATTTT
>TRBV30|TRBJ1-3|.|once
CAWKRRQLSGNTIYF
TGTGCCTGGAAGAGAAGACAGCTCTCTGGAAACACCATATATTTT
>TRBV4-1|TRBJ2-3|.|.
CASSPSPRDTQYF
TGCGCCAGCAGCCCGTCCCCCAGAGATACGCAGTATTTT
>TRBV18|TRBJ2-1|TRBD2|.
CASSPLAGDYNEQFF
TGTGCCAGCTCACCTTTAGCGGGAGATTACAATGAGCAGTTCTTC
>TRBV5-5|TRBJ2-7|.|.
CASSRPGDGEQYF
TGTGCCAGCAGCCGTCCAGGGGACGGCGAGCAGTACTTC
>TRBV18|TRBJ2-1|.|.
CASSLQVGEQFF
TGTGCCAGCTCACTGCAGGTAGGTGAGCAGTTCTTC
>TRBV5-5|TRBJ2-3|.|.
CASSLNTGSTDTQYF
TGTGCCAGCAGCTTAAATACGGGAAGCACAGATACGCAGTATTTT
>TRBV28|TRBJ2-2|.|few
CASSSPGGSTGELFF
TGTGCCAGCAGTTCGCCAGGGGGGTCCACCGGGGAGCTGTTTTTT
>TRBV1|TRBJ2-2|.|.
CTSGHGTTITGELFF
TGCACCAGCGGTCACGGGACTACTATCACCGGGGAGCTGTTTTTT
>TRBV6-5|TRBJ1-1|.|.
CASSYSRRTRAEAFF
TGTGCCAGCAGTTACTCGAGAAGGACCAGGGCTGAAGCTTTCTTT
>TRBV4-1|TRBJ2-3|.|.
CASSLRDTQYF
TGCGCCAGCAGCCTTAGAGATACGCAGTATTTT
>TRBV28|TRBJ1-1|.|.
CASIRLGLGTEAFF
TGTGCCAGCATTAGACTGGGGCTGGGCACTGAAGCTTTCTTT
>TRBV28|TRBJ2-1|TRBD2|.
CATARGGAYNEQFF
TGTGCCACCGCTCGGGGGGGGGCCTACAATGAGCAGTTCTTC
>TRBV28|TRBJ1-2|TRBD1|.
CASSPGDRLYGYTF
TGTGCCAGCAGTCCGGGGGACAGACTCTATGGCTACACCTTC
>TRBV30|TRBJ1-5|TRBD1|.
CAWSSTGNQPQHF
TGTGCCTGGAGCTCGACAGGGAACCAGCCCCAGCATTTT
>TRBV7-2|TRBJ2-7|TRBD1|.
CASSSPGTGDEQYF
TGTGCCAGCAGCTCCCCCGGGACAGGGGATGAGCAGTACTTC
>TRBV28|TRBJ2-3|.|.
CASSLWGRRTDTQYF
TGTGCCAGCAGTTTATGGGGCCGACGCACAGATACGCAGTATTTT
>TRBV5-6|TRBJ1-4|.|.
CASSKTQGGLFF
TGTGCCAGCAGCAAGACTCAAGGGGGACTGTTTTTT
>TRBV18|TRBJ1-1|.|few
CASSPGRGTEAFF
TGTGCCAGCTCACCGGGGAGGGGCACTGAAGCTTTCTTT
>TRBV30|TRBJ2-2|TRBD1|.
CAWSTRTGRSTGELFF
TGTGCCTGGAGTACCAGGACAGGGCGGAGCACCGGGGAGCTGTTTTTT
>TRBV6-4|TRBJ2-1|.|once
CASRDGASLEQFF
TGTGCCAGCAGGGATGGGGCGAGCTTAGAGCAGTTCTTC
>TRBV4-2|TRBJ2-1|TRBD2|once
CASRTSGGNEQFF
TGTGCCAGCCGGACTAGCGGGGGCAATGAGCAGTTCTTC
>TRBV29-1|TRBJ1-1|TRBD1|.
CSEIQGTEAFF
TGCAGCGAGATACAGGGGACTGAAGCTTTCTTT
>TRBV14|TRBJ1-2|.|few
CASSHPRGGYTF
TGTGCCAGCAGCCACCCCAGGGGTGGCTACACCTTC
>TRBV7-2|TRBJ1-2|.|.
CASSLYSTGEGYTF
TGTGCCAGCAGCTTATATTCGACGGGGGAAGGCTACACCTTC